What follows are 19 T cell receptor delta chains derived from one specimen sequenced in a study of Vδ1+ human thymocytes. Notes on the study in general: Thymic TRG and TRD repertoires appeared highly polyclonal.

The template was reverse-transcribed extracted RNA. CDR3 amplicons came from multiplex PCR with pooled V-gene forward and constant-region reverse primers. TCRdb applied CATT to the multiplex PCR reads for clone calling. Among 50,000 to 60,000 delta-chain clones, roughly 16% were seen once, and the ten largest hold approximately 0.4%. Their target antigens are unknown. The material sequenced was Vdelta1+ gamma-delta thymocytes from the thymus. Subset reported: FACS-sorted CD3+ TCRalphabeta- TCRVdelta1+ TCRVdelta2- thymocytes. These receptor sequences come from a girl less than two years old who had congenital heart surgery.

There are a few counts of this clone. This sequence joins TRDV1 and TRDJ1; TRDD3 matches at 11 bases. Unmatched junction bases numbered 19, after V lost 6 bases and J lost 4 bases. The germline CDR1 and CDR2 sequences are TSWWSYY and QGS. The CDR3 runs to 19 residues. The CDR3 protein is CALGNLGTESGGYSDKLIF. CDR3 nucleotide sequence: TGTGCTCTTGGCAACCTAGGGACCGAGTCTGGGGGATACAGCGATAAACTCATCTTT.

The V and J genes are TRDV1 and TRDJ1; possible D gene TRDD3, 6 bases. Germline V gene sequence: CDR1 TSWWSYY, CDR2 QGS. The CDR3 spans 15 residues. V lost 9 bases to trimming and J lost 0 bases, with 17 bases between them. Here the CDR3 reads CALRIWGPHTDKLIF. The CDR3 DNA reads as TGTGCTCTCCGAATCTGGGGACCGCACACCGATAAACTCATCTTT.

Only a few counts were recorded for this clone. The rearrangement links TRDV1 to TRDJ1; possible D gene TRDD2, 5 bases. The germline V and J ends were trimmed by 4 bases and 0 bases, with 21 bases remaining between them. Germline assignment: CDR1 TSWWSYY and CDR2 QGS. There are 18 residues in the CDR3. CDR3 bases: TGTGCTCTTGGGGGACTTCCCAATATAGATGCGTACACCGATAAACTCATCTTT. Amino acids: CALGGLPNIDAYTDKLIF.

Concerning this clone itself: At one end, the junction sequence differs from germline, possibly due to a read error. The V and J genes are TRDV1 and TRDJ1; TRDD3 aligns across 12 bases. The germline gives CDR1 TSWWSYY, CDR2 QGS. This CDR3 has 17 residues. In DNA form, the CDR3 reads TGTGCTCTTGGGGAACTCCTATTACTGGGGGATACCGGTAAACTCATCTTT. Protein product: CALGELLLLGDTGKLIF.

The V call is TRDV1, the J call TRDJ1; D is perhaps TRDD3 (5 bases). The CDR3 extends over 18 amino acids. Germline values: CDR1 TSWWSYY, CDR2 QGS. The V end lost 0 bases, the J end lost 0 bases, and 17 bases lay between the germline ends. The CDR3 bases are TGTGCTCTTGGGGAACTGGGGGGCCAAGACCCGTACACCGATAAACTCATCTTT. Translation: CALGELGGQDPYTDKLIF.

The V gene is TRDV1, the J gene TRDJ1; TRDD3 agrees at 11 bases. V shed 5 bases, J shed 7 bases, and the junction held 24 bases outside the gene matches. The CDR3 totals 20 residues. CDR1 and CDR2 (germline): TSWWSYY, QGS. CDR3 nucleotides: TGTGCTCTTGGGCCTATGTCAGCGGGTCTTGGGGGATACGAGAGCGGTAAACTCATCTTT. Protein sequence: CALGPMSAGLGGYESGKLIF.

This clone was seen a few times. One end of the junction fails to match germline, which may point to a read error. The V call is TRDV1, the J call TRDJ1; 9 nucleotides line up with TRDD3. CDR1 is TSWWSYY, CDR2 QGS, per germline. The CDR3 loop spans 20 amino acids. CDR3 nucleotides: TGTGCTCCTGGGGAAACTCTCGTACTGGGGGAGGACACGTACACCGATAAACTCATCTTT. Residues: CAPGETLVLGEDTYTDKLIF.

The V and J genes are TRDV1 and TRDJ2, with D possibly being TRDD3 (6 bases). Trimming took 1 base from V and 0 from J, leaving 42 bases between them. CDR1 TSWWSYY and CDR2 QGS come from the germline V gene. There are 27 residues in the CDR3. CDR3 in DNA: TGTGCTCTTGGGGAACCTCCCCCAATTCCCACGCAGCTGGGGAAAAGCCTCAAAGTTACTTTGACAGCACAACTCTTCTTT. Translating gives CALGEPPPIPTQLGKSLKVTLTAQLFF.

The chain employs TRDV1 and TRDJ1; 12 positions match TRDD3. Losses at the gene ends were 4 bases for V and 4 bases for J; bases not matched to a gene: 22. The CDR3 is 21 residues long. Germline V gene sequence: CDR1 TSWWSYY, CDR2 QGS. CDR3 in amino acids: CALGVELGDTFCPSRIDKLIF. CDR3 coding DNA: TGTGCTCTTGGGGTGGAACTGGGGGATACTTTCTGCCCGTCCCGCATCGATAAACTCATCTTT.

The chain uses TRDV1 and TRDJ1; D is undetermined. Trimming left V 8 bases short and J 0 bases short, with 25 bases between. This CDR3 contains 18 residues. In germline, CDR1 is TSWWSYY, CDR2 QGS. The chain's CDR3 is CALHRPSGLVEYTDKLIF. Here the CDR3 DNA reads TGTGCTCTTCACCGGCCCTCGGGTCTCGTAGAGTACACCGATAAACTCATCTTT.

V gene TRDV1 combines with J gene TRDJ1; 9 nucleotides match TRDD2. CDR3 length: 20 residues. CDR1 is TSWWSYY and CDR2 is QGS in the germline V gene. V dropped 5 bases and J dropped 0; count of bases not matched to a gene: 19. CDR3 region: CALGSRPSYDGGGYTDKLIF. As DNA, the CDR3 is TGTGCTCTTGGGAGTCGGCCTTCCTACGACGGGGGAGGCTACACCGATAAACTCATCTTT.

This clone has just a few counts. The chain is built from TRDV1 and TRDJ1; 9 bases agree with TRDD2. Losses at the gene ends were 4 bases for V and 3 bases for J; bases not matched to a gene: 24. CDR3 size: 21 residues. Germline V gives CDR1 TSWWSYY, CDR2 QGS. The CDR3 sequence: CALGGPPSYVGGDRIPDKLIF. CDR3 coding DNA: TGTGCTCTTGGGGGCCCACCTTCCTACGTTGGTGGGGACAGGATACCCGATAAACTCATCTTT.

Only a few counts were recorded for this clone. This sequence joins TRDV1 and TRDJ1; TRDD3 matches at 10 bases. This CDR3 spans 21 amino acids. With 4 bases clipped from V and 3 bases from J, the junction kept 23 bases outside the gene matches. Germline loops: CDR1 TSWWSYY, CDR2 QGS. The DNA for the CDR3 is TGTGCTCTTGGGGGTCCCACCGGCTCCCTCGTACTGGGGGATTTTCCCGATAAACTCATCTTT. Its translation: CALGGPTGSLVLGDFPDKLIF.

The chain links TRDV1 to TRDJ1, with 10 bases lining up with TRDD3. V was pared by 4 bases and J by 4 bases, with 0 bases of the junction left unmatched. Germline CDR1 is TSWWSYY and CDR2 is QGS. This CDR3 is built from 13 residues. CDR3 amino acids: CALGAGGYDKLIF. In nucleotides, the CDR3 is TGTGCTCTTGGGGCTGGGGGATACGATAAACTCATCTTT.

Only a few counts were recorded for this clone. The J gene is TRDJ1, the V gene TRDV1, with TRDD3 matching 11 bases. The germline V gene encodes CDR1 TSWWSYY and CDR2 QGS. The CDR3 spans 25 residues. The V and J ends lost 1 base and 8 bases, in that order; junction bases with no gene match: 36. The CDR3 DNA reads TGTGCTCTTGGGGAACGCCGCATCCTTGAGTCCTACCCCCAAACTTGGGGGATACGGACGGGGAAACTCATCTTT. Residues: CALGERRILESYPQTWGIRTGKLIF.

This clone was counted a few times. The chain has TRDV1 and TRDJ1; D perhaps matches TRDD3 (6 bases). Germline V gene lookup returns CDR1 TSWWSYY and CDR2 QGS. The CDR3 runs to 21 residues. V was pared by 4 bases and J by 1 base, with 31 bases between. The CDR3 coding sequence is TGTGCTCTTGGGGTACCCTCTTTACCGTACGACTGGGTTATCGGCACCGATAAACTCATCTTT. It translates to CALGVPSLPYDWVIGTDKLIF.

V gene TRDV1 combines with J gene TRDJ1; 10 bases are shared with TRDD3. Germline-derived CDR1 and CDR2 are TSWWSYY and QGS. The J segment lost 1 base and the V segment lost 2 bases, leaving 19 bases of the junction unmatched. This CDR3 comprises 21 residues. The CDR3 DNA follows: TGTGCTCTTGGGGAAAAATCGGCCGAATCACTGGGGGATGTCACCACCGATAAACTCATCTTT. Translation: CALGEKSAESLGDVTTDKLIF.

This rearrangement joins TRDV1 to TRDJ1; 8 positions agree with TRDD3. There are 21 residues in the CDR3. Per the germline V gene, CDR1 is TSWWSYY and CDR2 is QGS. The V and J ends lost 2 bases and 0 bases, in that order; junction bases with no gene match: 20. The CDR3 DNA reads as TGTGCTCTTGGGGAATTTGTCCCAGGGGTTTTACTGGGGGCTTACACCGATAAACTCATCTTT. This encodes CALGEFVPGVLLGAYTDKLIF.

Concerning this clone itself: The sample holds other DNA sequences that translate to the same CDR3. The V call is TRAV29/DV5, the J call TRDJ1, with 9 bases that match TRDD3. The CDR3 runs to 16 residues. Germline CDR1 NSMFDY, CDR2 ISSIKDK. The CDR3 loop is CAALRTGGVRTDKLIF. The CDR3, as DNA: TGTGCGGCATTAAGGACTGGGGGAGTAAGAACCGATAAACTCATCTTT.